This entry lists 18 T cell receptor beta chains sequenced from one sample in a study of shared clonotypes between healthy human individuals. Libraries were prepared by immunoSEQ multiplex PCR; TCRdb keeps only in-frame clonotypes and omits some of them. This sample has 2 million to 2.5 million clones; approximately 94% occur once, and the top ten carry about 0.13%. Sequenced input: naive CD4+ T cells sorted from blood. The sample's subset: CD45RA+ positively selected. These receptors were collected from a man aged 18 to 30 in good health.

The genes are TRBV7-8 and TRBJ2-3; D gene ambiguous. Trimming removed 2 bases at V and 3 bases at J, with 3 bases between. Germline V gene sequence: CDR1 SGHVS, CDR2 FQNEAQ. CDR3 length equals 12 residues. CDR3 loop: CASSLWTDTQYF. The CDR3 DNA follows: TGTGCCAGCAGCTTATGGACAGATACGCAGTATTTT. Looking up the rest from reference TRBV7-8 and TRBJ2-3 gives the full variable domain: GAGVSQSPRYKVAKRGQDVALRCDPISGHVSLFWYQQALGQGPEFLTYFQNEAQLDKSGLPSDRFFAERPEGSVSTLKIQRTQQEDSAVYLCASSLWTDTQYFGPGTRLTVL.

CDR3 sequence: CASSYSGAPNEKLFF. In nucleotides, the CDR3 is TGTGCCAGCAGTTATTCAGGGGCGCCTAATGAAAAACTGTTTTTT. This chain uses TRBV6-6 with TRBJ1-4, with TRBD1 as a possible D gene (6 bases). The ends were cut back, 3 bases at V and 3 bases at J, with 11 bases in the middle. CDR1 MNHNY and CDR2 SVGAGI come from the germline V gene (reference sequence). This CDR3 has 15 amino acids.

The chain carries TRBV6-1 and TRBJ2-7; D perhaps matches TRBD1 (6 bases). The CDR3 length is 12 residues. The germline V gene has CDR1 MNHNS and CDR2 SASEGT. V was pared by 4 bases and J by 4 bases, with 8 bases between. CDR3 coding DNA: TGTGCCAGCAGTGCCGACAGGTACGAGCAGTACTTC. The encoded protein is CASSADRYEQYF.

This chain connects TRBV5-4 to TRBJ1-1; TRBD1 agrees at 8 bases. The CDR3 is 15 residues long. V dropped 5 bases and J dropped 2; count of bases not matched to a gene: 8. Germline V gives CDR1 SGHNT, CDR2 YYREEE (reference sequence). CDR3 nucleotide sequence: TGTGCCAGCAGTTTTAAGACAGGGGCCAACACTGAAGCTTTCTTT. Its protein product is CASSFKTGANTEAFF.

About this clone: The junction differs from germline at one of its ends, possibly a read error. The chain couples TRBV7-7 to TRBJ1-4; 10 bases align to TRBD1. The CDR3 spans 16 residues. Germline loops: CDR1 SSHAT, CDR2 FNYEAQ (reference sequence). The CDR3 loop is CASSLARTGGDEKLFF. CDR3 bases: TGTGCTAGCAGCTTAGCCCGGACAGGGGGGGATGAAAAACTGTTTTTT.

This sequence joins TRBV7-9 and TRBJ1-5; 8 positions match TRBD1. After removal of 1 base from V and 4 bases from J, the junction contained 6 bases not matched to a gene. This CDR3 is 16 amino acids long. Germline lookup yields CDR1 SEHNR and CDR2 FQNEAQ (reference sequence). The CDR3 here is CASSLGTGNDNQPQHF. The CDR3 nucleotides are TGTGCCAGCAGCTTAGGGACAGGGAATGATAATCAGCCCCAGCATTTT.

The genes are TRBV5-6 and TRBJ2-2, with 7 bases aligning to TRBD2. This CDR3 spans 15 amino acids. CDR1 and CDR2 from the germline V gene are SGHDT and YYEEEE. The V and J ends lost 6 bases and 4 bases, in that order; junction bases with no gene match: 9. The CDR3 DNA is TGTGCCAGCACCCTGGGCGGGAGAGGCACCGGGGAGCTGTTTTTT. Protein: CASTLGGRGTGELFF.

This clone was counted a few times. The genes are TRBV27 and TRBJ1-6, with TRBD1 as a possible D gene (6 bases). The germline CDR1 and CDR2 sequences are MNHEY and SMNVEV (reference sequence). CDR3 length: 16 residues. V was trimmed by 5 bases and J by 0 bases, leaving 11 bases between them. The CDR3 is CASSRQVSSYNSPLHF. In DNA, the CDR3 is TGTGCCAGCAGTCGACAGGTAAGCTCCTATAATTCACCCCTCCACTTT.

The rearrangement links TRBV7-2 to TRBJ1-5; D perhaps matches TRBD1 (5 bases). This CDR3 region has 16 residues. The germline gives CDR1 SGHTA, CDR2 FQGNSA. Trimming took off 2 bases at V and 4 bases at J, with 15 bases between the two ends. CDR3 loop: CASSLLVGTGNQPQHF. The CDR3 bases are TGTGCCAGCAGCTTATTAGTTGGGACCGGTAATCAGCCCCAGCATTTT.

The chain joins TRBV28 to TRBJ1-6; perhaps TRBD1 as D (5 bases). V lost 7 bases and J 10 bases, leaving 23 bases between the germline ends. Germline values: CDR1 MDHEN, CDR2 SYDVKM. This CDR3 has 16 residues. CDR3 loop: CASIPPGGRANSPLHF. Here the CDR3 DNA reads TGTGCCAGCATTCCCCCCGGTGGCAGGGCCAACTCACCCCTCCACTTT.

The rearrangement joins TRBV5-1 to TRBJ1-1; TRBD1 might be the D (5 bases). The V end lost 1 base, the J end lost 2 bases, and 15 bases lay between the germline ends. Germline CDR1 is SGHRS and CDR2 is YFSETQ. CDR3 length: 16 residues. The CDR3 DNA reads TGCGCCAGCAGCTTGCATTTGCGGGGGGATAACACTGAAGCTTTCTTT. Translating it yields CASSLHLRGDNTEAFF. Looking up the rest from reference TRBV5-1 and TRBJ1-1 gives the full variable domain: KAGVTQTPRYLIKTRGQQVTLSCSPISGHRSVSWYQQTPGQGLQFLFEYFSETQRNKGNFPGRFSGRQFSNSRSEMNVSTLELGDSALYLCASSLHLRGDNTEAFFGQGTRLTVV.

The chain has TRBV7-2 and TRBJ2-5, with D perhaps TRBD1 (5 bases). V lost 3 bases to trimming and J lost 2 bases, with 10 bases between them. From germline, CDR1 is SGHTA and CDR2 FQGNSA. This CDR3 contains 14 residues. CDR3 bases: TGTGCCAGCAGCTTGGGGCAGGCGCAAGAGACCCAGTACTTC. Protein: CASSLGQAQETQYF.

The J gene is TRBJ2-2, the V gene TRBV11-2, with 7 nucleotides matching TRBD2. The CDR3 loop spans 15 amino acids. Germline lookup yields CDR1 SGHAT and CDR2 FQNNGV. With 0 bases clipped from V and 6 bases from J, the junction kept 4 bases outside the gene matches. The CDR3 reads CASSLDWRESGELFF. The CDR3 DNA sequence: TGTGCCAGCAGCTTAGACTGGCGGGAGTCCGGGGAGCTGTTTTTT.

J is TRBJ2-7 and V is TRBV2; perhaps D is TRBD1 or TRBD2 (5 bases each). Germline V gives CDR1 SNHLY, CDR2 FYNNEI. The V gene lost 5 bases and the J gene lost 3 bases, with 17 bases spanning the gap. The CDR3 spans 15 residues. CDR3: CASSRGDGRLYEQYF. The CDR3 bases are TGTGCCAGCAGTCGAGGGGATGGCAGACTCTACGAGCAGTACTTC.

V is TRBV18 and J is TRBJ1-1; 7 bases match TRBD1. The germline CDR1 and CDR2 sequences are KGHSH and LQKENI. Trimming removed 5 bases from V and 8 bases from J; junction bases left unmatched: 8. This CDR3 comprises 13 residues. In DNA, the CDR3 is TGTGCCAGCTCAGACAGGGATTGGGGAGAAGCTTTCTTT. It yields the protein CASSDRDWGEAFF.

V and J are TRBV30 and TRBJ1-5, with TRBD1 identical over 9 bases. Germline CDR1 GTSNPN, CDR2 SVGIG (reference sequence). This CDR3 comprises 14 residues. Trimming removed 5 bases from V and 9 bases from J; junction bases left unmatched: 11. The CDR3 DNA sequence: TGTGCCTGGGGGACAGGGACGTTAGGGGGGCCCCAGCATTTT. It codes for CAWGTGTLGGPQHF. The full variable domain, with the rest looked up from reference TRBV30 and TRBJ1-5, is SQTIHQWPATLVQPVGSPLSLECTVEGTSNPNLYWYRQAAGRGLQLLFYSVGIGQISSEVPQNLSASRPQDRQFILSSKKLLLSDSGFYLCAWGTGTLGGPQHFGDGTRLSIL.

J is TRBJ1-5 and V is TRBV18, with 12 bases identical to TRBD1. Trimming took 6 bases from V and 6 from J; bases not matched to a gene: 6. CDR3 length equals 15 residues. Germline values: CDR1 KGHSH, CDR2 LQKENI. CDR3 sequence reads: CASSEGQGASQPQHF. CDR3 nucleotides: TGTGCCAGCTCCGAGGGACAGGGGGCTAGTCAGCCCCAGCATTTT.

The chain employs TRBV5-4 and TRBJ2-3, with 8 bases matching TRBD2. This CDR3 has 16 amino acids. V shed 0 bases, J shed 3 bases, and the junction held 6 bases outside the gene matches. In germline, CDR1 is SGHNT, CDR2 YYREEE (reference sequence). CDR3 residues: CASSLGSGGPTDTQYF. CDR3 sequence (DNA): TGTGCCAGCAGCTTGGGCAGCGGGGGACCAACAGATACGCAGTATTTT.